Below, 19 T cell receptor beta chains from the same sample are listed, as sequenced in a study of control samples from healthy donors and cancer patients. Profiling relied on immunoSEQ multiplex PCR, and the TCRdb table lists in-frame clones only, not all of them. The sample has 100,000 to 150,000 clones, around 87% seen once. Sequenced input: blood. All receptors derive from a man aged 40-49 years in good health.

The V gene is TRBV4-1, the J gene TRBJ1-5, with 9 bases aligning to TRBD1. J lost 15 bases, V lost 4 bases, and 10 bases had no gene match. Per germline, CDR1 MGHRA and CDR2 YSYEKL. CDR3 length: 13 residues. The CDR3 region is CASSLRPGQGPHF. DNA for the CDR3: TGCGCCAGCAGCCTGAGGCCGGGACAGGGACCGCATTTT.

The CDR3 coding sequence is TGTGCCAGCAACCTTTACGGGAGTGGCACAGATACGCAGTATTTT. It encodes CASNLYGSGTDTQYF. The chain combines TRBV5-4 with TRBJ2-3; D might be TRBD2 (6 bases). Trimming shortened V by 6 bases and J by 1 base, and 15 bases separated the two germline ends. The CDR3 consists of 15 residues. CDR1 and CDR2 from the germline V gene are SGHNT and YYREEE (reference sequence).

The V and J genes are TRBV2 and TRBJ1-5; D is unclear. Deletions cut 6 bases from V and 0 bases from J, with 3 bases between. Germline assignment: CDR1 SNHLY and CDR2 FYNNEI. This CDR3 contains 12 residues. CDR3 DNA: TGTGCCAGCAGGTATAGCAATCAGCCCCAGCATTTT. Amino acid sequence: CASRYSNQPQHF. Drawing the rest from reference TRBV2 and TRBJ1-5, the complete variable domain is EPEVTQTPSHQVTQMGQEVILRCVPISNHLYFYWYRQILGQKVEFLVSFYNNEISEKSEIFDDQFSVERPDGSNFTLKIRSTKLEDSAMYFCASRYSNQPQHFGDGTRLSIL.

This chain connects TRBV20-1 to TRBJ1-1; 7 bases are shared with TRBD1. The CDR3 consists of 11 residues. Trimming cost V 6 bases and J 5 bases; bases outside gene matches: 3. Per the germline V gene, CDR1 is DFQATT and CDR2 is SNEGSKA (reference sequence). The CDR3: CSAAQGTEAFF. The CDR3 DNA is TGCAGTGCAGCACAGGGGACTGAAGCTTTCTTT.

The V call is TRBV18, the J call TRBJ2-1, with D possibly matching TRBD2 (5 bases). Germline V gene lookup returns CDR1 KGHSH and CDR2 LQKENI. CDR3 length equals 15 residues. V lost 0 bases to trimming and J lost 8 bases, with 14 bases between them. CDR3 sequence reads: CASSPPSTSIYEQFF. The DNA for the CDR3 is TGTGCCAGCTCACCACCGTCAACTAGTATATATGAGCAGTTCTTC.

The chain recombines TRBV7-2 with TRBJ1-4, with 10 bases lining up with TRBD1. This CDR3 contains 15 residues. The ends lost 5 bases at V and 7 bases at J; junction bases unmatched: 7. From germline, CDR1 is SGHTA and CDR2 FQGNSA. Here the CDR3 reads CASSPGQGGSEKLFF. DNA for the CDR3: TGTGCCAGCAGCCCAGGACAGGGGGGCAGTGAAAAACTGTTTTTT. The complete variable domain, with remaining parts taken from reference TRBV7-2 and TRBJ1-4, reads GAGVSQSPSNKVTEKGKDVELRCDPISGHTALYWYRQSLGQGLEFLIYFQGNSAPDKSGLPSDRFSAERTGGSVSTLTIQRTQQEDSAVYLCASSPGQGGSEKLFFGSGTQLSVL.

This sequence joins TRBV19 and TRBJ1-1; 8 positions agree with TRBD1. J was trimmed by 5 bases and V by 6 bases; bases with no gene match: 5. Germline V CDR1 and CDR2: LNHDA, SQIVND (reference sequence). The CDR3 is made up of 13 amino acids. The CDR3 here is CASRPGQATEAFF. Here the CDR3 DNA reads TGTGCCAGTAGGCCGGGACAGGCGACTGAAGCTTTCTTT. Full variable domain (rest looked up from reference TRBV19 and TRBJ1-1): DGGITQSPKYLFRKEGQNVTLSCEQNLNHDAMYWYRQDPGQGLRLIYYSQIVNDFQKGDIAEGYSVSREKKESFPLTVTSAQKNPTAFYLCASRPGQATEAFFGQGTRLTVV.

The V call is TRBV2, the J call TRBJ2-1, with D possibly being TRBD2 (7 bases). Trimming removed 4 bases at V and 9 bases at J, with 16 bases between. The CDR3 contains 14 residues. Germline CDR1 reads SNHLY; CDR2 reads FYNNEI. CDR3 loop: CASSGSGGAGEQFF. The CDR3 nucleotides are TGTGCCAGCAGTGGAAGTGGGGGGGCCGGTGAGCAGTTCTTC.

In regard to this clone: Other DNA sequences from this sample encode an identical CDR3 as well. The J gene is TRBJ1-3, the V gene TRBV5-1; no firm D call. CDR3 length equals 14 residues. CDR1 is SGHRS and CDR2 is YFSETQ in the germline V gene. Trimming took 0 bases from V and 0 from J, leaving 4 bases between them. The CDR3 is CASSLDSSGNTIYF. As DNA, the CDR3 is TGCGCCAGCAGCTTGGACAGCTCTGGAAACACCATATATTTT.

This chain joins TRBV5-6 and TRBJ1-4; TRBD1 is a possible D gene (5 bases). The CDR3 loop spans 14 amino acids. V was shortened by 3 bases and J by 4 bases, with 10 bases between the two germline ends. Germline V gene sequence: CDR1 SGHDT, CDR2 YYEEEE. DNA of the CDR3: TGTGCCAGCAGCTCACAGGCCTATAATGAAAAACTGTTTTTT. Protein: CASSSQAYNEKLFF.

The gene calls are TRBV19 and TRBJ1-2; possibly TRBD1 for D (5 bases). The CDR3 has 13 residues. V lost 10 bases and J lost 5, with 17 bases in between. The germline gives CDR1 LNHDA, CDR2 SQIVND (reference sequence). The CDR3 sequence: CAIRVGVKYGYTF. CDR3 bases: TGTGCCATTAGGGTGGGGGTTAAATATGGCTACACCTTC.

This chain joins TRBV11-3 and TRBJ1-2; D is undetermined. CDR3 length: 13 residues. CDR1 and CDR2 from the germline V gene are SGHNT and YENEEA. V gave up 5 bases and J gave up 5 bases, with 12 bases separating them. CDR3 protein: CASSPSRAYGYTF. Written as DNA, the CDR3 is TGTGCCAGCAGCCCCTCTAGGGCTTATGGCTACACCTTC.

The V gene is TRBV25-1, the J gene TRBJ2-3; 11 bases are a match to TRBD2. Per germline, CDR1 MGHDK and CDR2 SYGVNS. Unmatched junction bases numbered 6, after V lost 8 bases and J lost 5 bases. The CDR3 is made up of 14 amino acids. CDR3 nucleotides: TGTGCCAGCGCCTTAGCGGGGGGGCAAGATACGCAGTATTTT. Translation: CASALAGGQDTQYF. Drawing the rest from reference TRBV25-1 and TRBJ2-3, the complete variable domain is EADIYQTPRYLVIGTGKKITLECSQTMGHDKMYWYQQDPGMELHLIHYSYGVNSTEKGDLSSESTVSRIRTEHFPLTLESARPSHTSQYLCASALAGGQDTQYFGPGTRLTVL.

This chain uses TRBV6-5 with TRBJ2-7; D is possibly TRBD1 (5 bases). In germline, CDR1 is MNHEY, CDR2 SVGAGI. V was shortened by 7 bases and J by 0 bases, with 16 bases between the two germline ends. The CDR3 has 15 residues. CDR3 amino acids: CASKSRAEVSYEQYF. Here the CDR3 DNA reads TGTGCCAGCAAGTCCAGGGCCGAAGTCTCCTACGAGCAGTACTTC.

The chain has TRBV5-1 and TRBJ2-7; 7 bases agree with TRBD1. CDR1 is SGHRS and CDR2 is YFSETQ in the germline V gene. The V segment lost 0 bases and the J segment 0 bases; nucleotides outside the gene matches: 0. This CDR3 contains 14 residues. CDR3 region: CASSLGDSSYEQYF. The CDR3 DNA follows: TGCGCCAGCAGCTTGGGGGACAGCTCCTACGAGCAGTACTTC.

The chain employs TRBV21-1 and TRBJ1-3; the table's D call TRBD1 went unverified against the DNA. TRBV21-1 is a documented pseudogene. The CDR3 totals 16 residues. The CDR3 DNA is TGTGCCAGCAGCAAAGCTCTACTGACATCTGGAAACACCATATATTTT. Residues: CASSKALLTSGNTIYF.

Here the CDR3 DNA reads TGTGCCAGCAGCTCATACCTTAGGGGTCCGAACACTGAAGCTTTCTTT. This sequence encodes CASSSYLRGPNTEAFF. The V call is TRBV11-3, the J call TRBJ1-1; D might be TRBD1 (5 bases). CDR3 size: 16 residues. V lost 4 bases to trimming and J lost 1 base, with 16 bases between them. The V gene's germline CDR1 is SGHNT and CDR2 YENEEA.

The chain has TRBV2 and TRBJ1-2; 7 positions agree with TRBD1. CDR1 is SNHLY and CDR2 is FYNNEI in the germline V gene. Germline trimming cut 8 bases from V and 5 bases from J; bases unmatched to any gene: 11. The CDR3 totals 14 residues. As DNA, the CDR3 is TGTGCCAGCGTCAACCCGGGACAGATTTATGGCTACACCTTC. This encodes CASVNPGQIYGYTF.

This rearrangement joins TRBV20-1 to TRBJ1-2, with D unresolved. The V end was cut by 3 bases, the J end by 5 bases, with 7 bases between. Germline V gives CDR1 DFQATT, CDR2 SNEGSKA (reference sequence). CDR3 length equals 11 residues. The CDR3 is CSARTKYGYTF. In nucleotides, the CDR3 is TGCAGTGCTAGGACCAAGTATGGCTACACCTTC.